What follows is one TCR beta chain and its context. The data belong to a study of blood T cell repertoires in COVID-19. As for the study in general: Nucleic acid was either cDNA or gDNA, and it came from T cells, B-cell-depleted T cells, or PBMCs.

The CDR3 is 14 residues long. Germline-derived CDR1 and CDR2 are SNHLY and FYNNEI. The V end was cut by 4 bases, the J end by 6 bases, with 12 bases between. TCRdb's table, derived via immunoSEQ multiplex PCR, lists solely in-frame clones and lacks some. Of fewer than 450,000 clones in the sample, over 75% were seen once. Sequencing input: PBMCs or T cells enriched from blood (not recorded which). This sequence was found in a middle-aged woman with acute COVID-19. The chain carries TRBV2 and TRBJ2-2, with D uncertain. The chain's CDR3 is CASSANLPPGELFF. The CDR3, as DNA: TGTGCCAGCAGTGCCAACTTACCTCCCGGGGAGCTGTTTTTT.